This T cell receptor (beta chain) was captured in a study of T cell responses to AZD1222 COVID-19 vaccine. General study points: CD4 TCRs linked to vaccination spanned spike, dominating at 160-218 and 743-854. Clonal diversity was possibly underestimated; the donors were predominantly white British and more often female.

Trimming took 1 base from V and 7 from J, leaving 14 bases between them. CDR1 SGHTA and CDR2 FQGNSA come from the germline V gene. The CDR3 is 14 residues long. About this clone itself: Its antigen remains unidentified.

Libraries were prepared by immunoSEQ multiplex PCR; TCRdb keeps only in-frame clonotypes and omits some of them. The sample has more than 95,000 clones; 80% to 95% are singletons. This TCR was recovered from an adult in good health. Here the sequenced sample was peripheral blood, taken on day 0 of AZD1222 vaccination. The J gene is TRBJ2-7, the V gene TRBV7-2; either TRBD1 or TRBD2 may supply D (6 bases each). The CDR3 sequence is CASSLGGGLGEQYF. The CDR3 region has the DNA TGTGCCAGCAGCTTAGGAGGGGGGCTGGGGGAGCAGTACTTC.